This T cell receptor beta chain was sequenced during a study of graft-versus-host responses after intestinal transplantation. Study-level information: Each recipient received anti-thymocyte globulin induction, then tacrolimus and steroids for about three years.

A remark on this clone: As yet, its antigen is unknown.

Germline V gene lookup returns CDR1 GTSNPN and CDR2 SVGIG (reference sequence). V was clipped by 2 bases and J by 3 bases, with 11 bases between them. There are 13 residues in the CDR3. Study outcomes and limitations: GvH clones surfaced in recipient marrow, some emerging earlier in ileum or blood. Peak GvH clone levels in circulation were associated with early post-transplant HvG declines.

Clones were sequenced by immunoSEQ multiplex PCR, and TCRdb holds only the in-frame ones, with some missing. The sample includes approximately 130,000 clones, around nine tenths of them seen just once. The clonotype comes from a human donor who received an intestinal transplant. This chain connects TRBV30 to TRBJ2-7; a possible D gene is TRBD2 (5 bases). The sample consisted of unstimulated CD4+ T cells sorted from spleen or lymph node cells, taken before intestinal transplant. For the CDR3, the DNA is TGTGCCTGGAGTCCACTCCGGGACTACGAGCAGTACTTC. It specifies CAWSPLRDYEQYF.